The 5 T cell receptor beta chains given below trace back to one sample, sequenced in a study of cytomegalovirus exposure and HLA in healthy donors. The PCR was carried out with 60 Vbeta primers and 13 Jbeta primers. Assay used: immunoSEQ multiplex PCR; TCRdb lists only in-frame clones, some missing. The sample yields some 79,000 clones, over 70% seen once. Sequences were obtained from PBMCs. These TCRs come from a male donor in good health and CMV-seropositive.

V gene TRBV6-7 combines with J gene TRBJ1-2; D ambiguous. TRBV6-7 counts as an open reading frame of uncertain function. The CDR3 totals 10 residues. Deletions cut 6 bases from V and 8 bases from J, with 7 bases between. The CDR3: CASSQSGYTF. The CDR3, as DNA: TGTGCCAGCAGCCAGTCGGGCTACACCTTC.

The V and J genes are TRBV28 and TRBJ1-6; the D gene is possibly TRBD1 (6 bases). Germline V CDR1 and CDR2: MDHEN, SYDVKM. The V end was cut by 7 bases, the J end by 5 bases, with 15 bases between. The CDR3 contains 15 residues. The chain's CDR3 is CASTAGTPDNSPLHF. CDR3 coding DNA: TGTGCCAGCACCGCCGGGACACCCGATAATTCACCCCTCCACTTT.

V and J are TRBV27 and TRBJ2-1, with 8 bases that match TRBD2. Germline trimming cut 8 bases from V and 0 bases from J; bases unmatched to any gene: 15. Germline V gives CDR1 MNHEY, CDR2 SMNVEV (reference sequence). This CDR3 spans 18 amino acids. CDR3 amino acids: CASGKLAGSFSSYNEQFF. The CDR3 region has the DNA TGTGCCAGCGGAAAATTAGCGGGATCTTTCAGCTCCTACAATGAGCAGTTCTTC.

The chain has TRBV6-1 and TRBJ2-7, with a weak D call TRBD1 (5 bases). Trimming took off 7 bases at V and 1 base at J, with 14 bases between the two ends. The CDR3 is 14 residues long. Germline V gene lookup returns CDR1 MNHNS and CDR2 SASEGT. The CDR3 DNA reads TGTGCCAGCATCCTACCAGGGTTATCCTACGAGCAGTACTTC. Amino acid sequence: CASILPGLSYEQYF.

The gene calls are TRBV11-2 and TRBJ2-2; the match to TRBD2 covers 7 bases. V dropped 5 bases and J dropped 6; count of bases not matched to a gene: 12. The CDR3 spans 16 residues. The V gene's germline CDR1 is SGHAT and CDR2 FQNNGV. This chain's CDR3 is CASSLWAGEGPGELFF. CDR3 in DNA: TGTGCCAGCAGCCTCTGGGCGGGAGAAGGCCCCGGGGAGCTGTTTTTT.